One and the same sample provided the 18 T cell receptor beta chains below, sequenced in a study of shared clonotypes between healthy human individuals. Naive CD8 cells lacked CD45RO, underwent positive selection for CCR7 and left out terminally differentiated effector memory CD45RA+ cells. Some clones are missing from TCRdb's copy, which holds only in-frame ones; the method was immunoSEQ multiplex PCR. The sample has about 2 million clones, 85% to 95% seen once; the top ten hold about 1.1%. The sequenced sample was naive CD8+ T cells sorted from blood. These receptor sequences come from a man aged 18 to 35 in good health.

This rearrangement joins TRBV18 to TRBJ2-1, with 7 bases that match TRBD1. The germline V gene encodes CDR1 KGHSH and CDR2 LQKENI. The CDR3 has 14 residues. After removal of 5 bases from V and 10 bases from J, the junction contained 11 bases not matched to a gene. This chain's CDR3 is CASSSTGPGAEQFF. The CDR3, as DNA: TGTGCCAGCTCATCGACAGGGCCCGGTGCAGAGCAGTTCTTC.

CDR3 sequence (DNA): TGTGCCATCAGTGAGCTGGCAGGGGGCCAGCCCCAGCATTTT. Protein product: CAISELAGGQPQHF. V is TRBV10-3 and J is TRBJ1-5; 8 bases match TRBD1. The CDR3 runs to 14 residues. The ends lost 2 bases at V and 7 bases at J; junction bases unmatched: 4. Looked up from germline, CDR1 is ENHRY and CDR2 is SYGVKD.

The V and J genes are TRBV27 and TRBJ2-2; 10 bases fit TRBD2. The trim removed 3 bases at V and 3 bases at J, leaving 4 bases unmatched. CDR1 MNHEY and CDR2 SMNVEV come from the germline V gene (reference sequence). The CDR3 spans 16 residues. This chain's CDR3 is CASSLRLAGYTGELFF. The DNA of the CDR3 is TGTGCCAGCAGTTTGCGACTAGCGGGCTACACCGGGGAGCTGTTTTTT.

V usage is TRBV14 and J usage is TRBJ2-7; D remains unclear. Trimming cost V 0 bases and J 2 bases, with 14 bases left between them. The CDR3 length is 16 residues. Germline CDR1 is SGHDN and CDR2 is FVKESK. The CDR3 DNA reads TGTGCCAGCAGCCAAGAATCCGCCTGGCCGCCCTACGAGCAGTACTTC. This encodes CASSQESAWPPYEQYF.

The J gene is TRBJ2-7, the V gene TRBV7-2; D is unresolved. Per germline, CDR1 SGHTA and CDR2 FQGNSA. V lost 7 bases and J 4 bases, leaving 11 bases between the germline ends. The CDR3 contains 12 residues. The CDR3 reads CASTSHGYEQYF. CDR3 DNA: TGTGCCAGCACTTCTCACGGATACGAGCAGTACTTC.

The chain carries TRBV2 and TRBJ2-7; 10 positions agree with TRBD1. The V and J ends lost 5 bases and 5 bases, in that order; junction bases with no gene match: 3. The CDR3 has 13 amino acids. Germline loops: CDR1 SNHLY, CDR2 FYNNEI. The DNA for the CDR3 is TGTGCCAGCAGTAAAGGACAGGGGGACGAGCAGTACTTC. Translating gives CASSKGQGDEQYF.

The CDR3 DNA is TGTGCCAGCAGCACACCGCTGCGGGGGAGGACTGAAGCTTTCTTT. Translated, it gives CASSTPLRGRTEAFF. The chain links TRBV7-8 to TRBJ1-1; D is possibly TRBD1 (5 bases). The CDR3 totals 15 residues. CDR1 SGHVS and CDR2 FQNEAQ come from the germline V gene. The V end lost 5 bases, the J end lost 5 bases, and 18 bases lay between the germline ends.

The CDR3 loop is CAWQTGSNTEAFF. The CDR3, as DNA: TGTGCCTGGCAGACAGGTTCGAACACTGAAGCTTTCTTT. The chain uses TRBV30 and TRBJ1-1, with D maybe TRBD1 (6 bases). CDR1 is GTSNPN, CDR2 SVGIG, per germline (reference sequence). V lost 5 bases and J 1 base, leaving 11 bases between the germline ends. The CDR3 runs 13 residues.

This clone was counted a single time. The chain carries TRBV27 and TRBJ2-3; D may correspond to TRBD1 or TRBD2 (6 bases each). The V end was cut by 4 bases, the J end by 2 bases, with 19 bases between. Germline V lookup: CDR1 MNHEY, CDR2 SMNVEV (reference sequence). The CDR3 is 17 residues long. The CDR3 sequence is CASSSALGGFSTDTQYF. CDR3 coding DNA: TGTGCCAGCAGTTCCGCCTTAGGGGGGTTTTCCACAGATACGCAGTATTTT.

This clone was observed a single time. The chain is built from TRBV4-1 and TRBJ2-3; perhaps TRBD2 as D (5 bases). Germline V gene lookup returns CDR1 MGHRA and CDR2 YSYEKL. The CDR3 is made up of 13 amino acids. V lost 0 bases, J lost 11 bases, and 12 bases lay in between. CDR3 region: CASSQDPEGGQYF. CDR3 bases: TGCGCCAGCAGCCAAGATCCCGAGGGTGGGCAGTATTTT.

Written as DNA, the CDR3 is TGTGCCAGCGCTGAGGACAGATGGGGTACCGGGGAGCTGTTTTTT. Its translation is CASAEDRWGTGELFF. The gene calls are TRBV2 and TRBJ2-2, with a tentative D call TRBD1 (6 bases). Trimming cost V 8 bases and J 5 bases, with 18 bases left between them. This CDR3 has 15 amino acids. Germline values: CDR1 SNHLY, CDR2 FYNNEI.

This rearrangement joins TRBV6-5 to TRBJ2-3; 8 bases match TRBD2. This CDR3 comprises 15 residues. After removal of 6 bases from V and 3 bases from J, the junction contained 8 bases not matched to a gene. Per the germline V gene, CDR1 is MNHEY and CDR2 is SVGAGI. The CDR3 sequence: CASSPAPSGTDTQYF. The CDR3 DNA reads as TGTGCCAGCAGCCCCGCCCCTAGCGGGACAGATACGCAGTATTTT.

This sequence joins TRBV9 and TRBJ2-7; D unclear. V was clipped by 0 bases and J by 0 bases, with 10 bases between them. The length of the CDR3 is 15 residues. Germline-derived CDR1 and CDR2 are SGDLS and YYNGEE. The CDR3 DNA is TGTGCCAGCAGCGTAGGGGCACTTAGCTCCTACGAGCAGTACTTC. The encoded protein is CASSVGALSSYEQYF.

The chain combines TRBV14 with TRBJ2-7; D is unclear. V was shortened by 0 bases and J by 5 bases, with 11 bases between the two germline ends. CDR1 is SGHDN, CDR2 FVKESK, per germline. The CDR3 covers 14 residues. This chain's CDR3 is CASSQDWTQNEQYF. DNA of the CDR3: TGTGCCAGCAGCCAAGATTGGACGCAGAACGAGCAGTACTTC.

The J gene is TRBJ2-2, the V gene TRBV11-2; 11 nucleotides agree with TRBD2. V lost 3 bases, J lost 7 bases, and 1 base stayed unmatched. Germline V gene sequence: CDR1 SGHAT, CDR2 FQNNGV. The CDR3 has 14 residues. As DNA, the CDR3 is TGTGCCAGCAGCTTGACTAGCGGGGTCGGGGAGCTGTTTTTT. Protein sequence: CASSLTSGVGELFF.

The CDR3 loop is CASSEEGRFYEQYF. CDR3 in DNA: TGTGCCAGCAGTGAGGAGGGCAGATTCTACGAGCAGTACTTC. The gene calls are TRBV6-1 and TRBJ2-7; a possible D gene is TRBD2 (6 bases). The V end lost 3 bases, the J end lost 3 bases, and 12 bases lay between the germline ends. CDR3 size: 14 residues. Germline loops: CDR1 MNHNS, CDR2 SASEGT.

The rearrangement links TRBV10-3 to TRBJ2-7; D possibly matches TRBD1 or TRBD2 (5 bases each). Trimming took off 3 bases at V and 8 bases at J, with 17 bases between the two ends. The CDR3 length is 14 residues. The germline CDR1 and CDR2 sequences are ENHRY and SYGVKD. For the CDR3, the DNA is TGTGCCATCAGTGATGGGACGGGACCTACGAAGCAGTACTTC. Residues: CAISDGTGPTKQYF.

This rearrangement joins TRBV18 to TRBJ2-1, with D possibly matching TRBD1 (6 bases). This CDR3 comprises 18 residues. CDR1 is KGHSH, CDR2 LQKENI, per germline. Trimming left V 3 bases short and J 4 bases short, with 22 bases between. The CDR3 coding sequence is TGTGCCAGCTCACCTGACAGGTCCCTTCCCACTATTTACAATGAGCAGTTCTTC. This sequence encodes CASSPDRSLPTIYNEQFF.